This T cell receptor (beta chain) was sequenced during a study of Tregs in tolerant kidney transplant recipients. Notes on the study in general: Some patients' samples used different primers over time, so nucleotide sequences weren't comparable.

Recipients received nonmyeloablative bone marrow transplants from related graft donors, with transient mixed chimerism. Data came from immunoSEQ multiplex PCR; TCRdb stores just in-frame clones and leaves some out. Of 75,000 to 100,000 clones listed, 93% are singletons. The CDR3 consists of 15 residues. Trimming pared 1 base from V and 8 bases from J, leaving 16 bases between. Germline V gene lookup returns CDR1 SGHDT and CDR2 YYEEEE. About this clone: The antigen is undetermined.

The specimen was CD4+ T cells from blood (PBMCs), collected 12 months after the transplant. This clonotype was sampled from a human patient who received a combined kidney and bone marrow transplant. T cells may partly derive from the graft donor. The rearrangement uses TRBV5-6 and TRBJ2-1; no clear D. In DNA, the CDR3 is TGTGCCAGCAGCTTGCTGGCAGGCGCGTCTGATGAGCAGTTCTTC. Translating gives CASSLLAGASDEQFF.